A selection of T cell receptor beta chains follows, all from one sample in a study of blood T cell repertoires in COVID-19. Sequencing was performed with immunoSEQ multiplex PCR; in TCRdb, only in-frame clones are kept and a portion is missing. The table lists around 400,000 clones, approximately 91% of them singletons. Sequencing was performed on PBMCs or T cells enriched from blood (not recorded which). Every receptor here comes from a woman aged 40 to 50 who had been exposed to COVID-19. Each CDR3 is given with its conserved first and last residue. A D gene is named only where the DNA matches it firmly. Clone size is shown for a subset of rows, as once, few, many or a class of expanded clone.

D gene | J gene | V gene | clone size | CDR3 protein | CDR3 DNA
NA | TRBJ1-2 | TRBV19 | NA | CASSPRQGYGYTF | TGTGCCAGTAGCCCTAGGCAGGGCTATGGCTACACCTTC
NA | TRBJ2-1 | TRBV27 | NA | CASSFSNPRAGNEQFF | TGTGCCAGCAGTTTCTCCAACCCTAGAGCGGGCAATGAGCAGTTCTTC
NA | TRBJ1-1 | TRBV4-1 | NA | CASSHPPARGATEAFF | TGCGCCAGCAGCCACCCCCCCGCGCGGGGAGCCACTGAAGCTTTCTTT
NA | TRBJ1-3 | TRBV7-2 | NA | CASSLAGHIGNTIYF | TGTGCCAGCAGCTTAGCGGGACACATTGGAAACACCATATATTTT
NA | TRBJ1-5 | TRBV6-1 | once | CASSEGGNDQPQHF | TGTGCCAGCAGTGAAGGGGGCAACGATCAGCCCCAGCATTTT
TRBD1 | TRBJ2-7 | TRBV2 | few | CASSESSGQKTYEQYF | TGTGCCAGCAGTGAATCTTCGGGACAGAAAACCTACGAGCAGTACTTC
NA | TRBJ1-5 | TRBV30 | NA | CAWRARDTMSNQPQHF | TGTGCCTGGAGGGCCCGGGACACGATGAGCAATCAGCCCCAGCATTTT
TRBD1 | TRBJ2-7 | TRBV18 | NA | CASSRDRVNEQYF | TGTGCCAGCTCCCGGGACAGGGTAAACGAGCAGTACTTC
NA | TRBJ1-2 | TRBV2 | NA | CASNRETAMSYTF | TGTGCCTCAAATAGGGAGACCGCTATGAGCTACACCTTC
TRBD2 | TRBJ2-7 | TRBV3-1/TRBV3-2 | NA | CASSPPASGGSWREQYF | TGTGCCAGCAGCCCCCCGGCCTCCGGCGGGAGTTGGCGGGAGCAGTACTTC
NA | TRBJ1-2 | TRBV7-2 | NA | CASSRVGGAQGYGYTF | TGTGCCAGCTCCAGGGTTGGGGGGGCTCAAGGCTATGGCTACACCTTC
NA | TRBJ1-5 | TRBV18 | NA | CASSEGVDQPQHF | TGTGCCAGCTCCGAAGGGGTGGATCAGCCCCAGCATTTT
NA | TRBJ1-6 | TRBV7-9 | NA | CASSRRGGLIRNNSPLHF | TGTGCCAGCAGCCGAAGGGGGGGGTTGATCCGAAATAATTCACCCCTCCACTTT
TRBD1 | TRBJ2-3 | TRBV27 | NA | CASSLSRQGGDTQYF | TGTGCCAGCAGTTTATCCCGACAGGGCGGAGATACGCAGTATTTT
TRBD1 | TRBJ2-3 | TRBV5-1 | NA | CASSPERTGTQYF | TGCGCCAGCAGCCCGGAAAGGACAGGGACGCAGTATTTT